This T cell receptor (beta chain) came from a study of shared clonotypes between healthy human individuals. This clone was observed a handful of times. The antigen remains unidentified. The sorted-subset replicate PCRs were given around 200 ng DNA, which is about 29,000 T cell genomes. TCRdb keeps only in-frame clones here, not all; method: immunoSEQ multiplex PCR. The sample has hundreds of thousands of clones, just over 95% seen once; the top ten hold around 0.25%. Positively selected for CCR7, the CD45RO-negative cells used as naive CD8 cells excluded terminally differentiated effector memory CD45RA+ cells. This CDR3 spans 17 amino acids. Germline V CDR1 and CDR2: SGHRS, YFSETQ. V was pared by 3 bases and J by 4 bases, with 23 bases between. General observations from the study: Lower generation probabilities were found for non-shared clonotypes than for those shared by all four donors. Generally, naive subsets (rather than memory subsets) showed larger estimated richness.

The V gene is TRBV5-1, the J gene TRBJ2-7, with D possibly TRBD1 on 8 matching bases. The origin of this receptor is a young man in good health. The sequenced sample consisted of naive CD8+ T cells sorted from blood. DNA of the CDR3: TGCGCCAGCAGCTACACAGGGGGGGCAAACTTGGGATACGAGCAGTACTTC. Translated, it gives CASSYTGGANLGYEQYF.